Shown below are 3 T cell receptor beta chains from a single sample sequenced in a study of blood T cell repertoires in COVID-19. Sequenced by immunoSEQ multiplex PCR; TCRdb stores in-frame clones only, minus some. The sample shows about 46,000 clones, 88% of them seen only once. The sequencing input was peripheral blood. All receptors derive from a man aged 50 to 60 with acute or convalescent COVID-19.

This clone was detected only a few times. This chain uses TRBV28 with TRBJ2-7; tentatively, D is TRBD2 (6 bases). The CDR3 runs 13 residues. V was trimmed by 8 bases and J by 1 base, leaving 12 bases between them. Germline V lookup: CDR1 MDHEN, CDR2 SYDVKM. CDR3 coding DNA: TGTGCCAGCTGGCGGGAAGCGTCCTACGAGCAGTACTTC. This gives the protein CASWREASYEQYF.

The chain combines TRBV7-8 with TRBJ1-5; D gene uncertain. Germline lookup yields CDR1 SGHVS and CDR2 FQNEAQ. The CDR3 has 16 amino acids. Trimming stripped 1 base from V and 3 bases from J, with 13 bases between. This CDR3 reads CASSLGSSPPNQPQHF. CDR3 nucleotides: TGTGCCAGCAGCTTAGGATCGAGTCCCCCCAATCAGCCCCAGCATTTT.

The table lists this clone with a count of one. The chain recombines TRBV18 with TRBJ1-2; the D gene is possibly TRBD1 (5 bases). V lost 0 bases and J lost 4, with 9 bases in between. The germline V gene has CDR1 KGHSH and CDR2 LQKENI. There are 14 residues in the CDR3. The CDR3 loop reads CASSPPSGAYGYTF. As DNA, the CDR3 is TGTGCCAGCTCACCACCGAGTGGGGCCTATGGCTACACCTTC.